This TCR beta chain was recovered during a study of shared clonotypes between healthy human individuals. Background on the study: Aged between 18 and 49, the donors were two women and three men.

Some clones are missing from TCRdb's copy, which holds only in-frame ones; the method was immunoSEQ multiplex PCR. This sample has 2 million to 3 million clones, with 85% to 95% found just once. V dropped 4 bases and J dropped 1 base, with 15 bases sitting between them. CDR3 length equals 16 residues. Per germline, CDR1 SGHRS and CDR2 YFSETQ. The receptor's source is a man aged 18-30 years in good health. This chain connects TRBV5-1 to TRBJ2-1; D is uncertain. The sample taken for sequencing was naive CD4+ T cells sorted from blood. Subset in this sample: CD45RA+ positively selected. CDR3 loop: CASSPYTHMSYNEQFF. The CDR3 DNA reads as TGCGCCAGCAGCCCGTACACCCATATGTCCTACAATGAGCAGTTCTTC.